Listed below are T cell receptor beta chains from one sample, sequenced in a study of vaccination effects on CD4 cells after COVID-19. No antigen is known for these receptors. TCRdb's copy holds only in-frame clones and misses some; the assay was immunoSEQ multiplex PCR. The table shows tens of thousands of clones, with approximately 79% occurring only once. This specimen was CD4+ T cells from PBMCs cultured with HCoV-NL63 spike peptides, taken before COVID-19 vaccination. These receptors originate from a human donor who received a COVID-19 vaccine. The CDR3 runs from the conserved cysteine through the conserved F or W. The D gene is left open where the match is weak. Clone sizes are given selectively: once, few, many, or a class where the clone is expanded.

clone size	V gene	J gene	CDR3 length	D gene	CDR3 DNA	CDR3 protein
NA	TRBV11-2	TRBJ2-7	16	NA	TGTGCCAGCAGATCAGGGTTACTGGGGCACCACTACGAGCAGTACTTC	CASRSGLLGHHYEQYF
NA	TRBV5-1	TRBJ2-7	15	NA	TGCGCCAGCAGCTTGGTACTCGGGGGAACCTACGAGCAGTACTTC	CASSLVLGGTYEQYF
few	TRBV12-3/TRBV12-4	TRBJ2-7	12	NA	TGTGCCAGCAGTTACGGACAGCGCGAGCAGTACTTC	CASSYGQREQYF
NA	TRBV6-5	TRBJ2-3	14	NA	TGTGCCAGCAGCTGGGCAGGGGGCACAGATACGCAGTATTTT	CASSWAGGTDTQYF
NA	TRBV2	TRBJ2-4	16	TRBD2	TGTGCCAGCAGTCCCCCGGGACTAGCGGGGGAGGACATTCAGTACTTC	CASSPPGLAGEDIQYF
NA	TRBV29-1	TRBJ2-4	13	NA	TGCAGCGTTCTTGGATCAGCCAAAAACATTCAGTACTTC	CSVLGSAKNIQYF
NA	TRBV20-1	TRBJ1-1	11	NA	TGCAGTGCTACCCAAAACACTGAAGCTTTCTTT	CSATQNTEAFF
NA	TRBV6-1	TRBJ2-7	15	TRBD1	TGTGCCAGCAGTGAAGCCGAGGGAACAGGGGACGAGCAGTACTTC	CASSEAEGTGDEQYF
NA	TRBV5-1	TRBJ2-6	16	TRBD1	TGCGCCAGCAGCTTGGGGACAGGGATTGGGGCCAACGTCCTGACTTTC	CASSLGTGIGANVLTF
medium-sized	TRBV9	TRBJ2-7	13	NA	TGTGCCAGCAGCGTAGACGGTCTCTACGAGCAGTACTTC	CASSVDGLYEQYF
NA	TRBV5-1	TRBJ1-2	14	TRBD1	TGCGCCAGCAGCGCCACAGGGGGCAATATTGGCTACACCTTC	CASSATGGNIGYTF
NA	TRBV6-1	TRBJ1-1	15	NA	TGTGCCAGCAGTGAAAGGGGGGATTTCAACACTGAAGCTTTCTTT	CASSERGDFNTEAFF
NA	TRBV11-2	TRBJ1-6	18	TRBD1	TGTGCCAGCAGCTTAGGGGACCACAGGGGGCGGAAGAATTCACCCCTCCACTTT	CASSLGDHRGRKNSPLHF
NA	TRBV6-5	TRBJ1-4	16	TRBD1	TGTGCCAGCAGTTACCCGAGGACAGGGAGTAATGAAAAACTGTTTTTT	CASSYPRTGSNEKLFF
few	TRBV6-7	TRBJ1-5	16	NA	TGTGCCAGCACCTTATCTCCCTCGAGGGGGGACCAGCCCCAGCATTTT	CASTLSPSRGDQPQHF
NA	TRBV19	TRBJ1-3	17	NA	TGTGCCAGTAGTATAGTTTGGGCGCGCACCTCTGGAAACACCATATATTTT	CASSIVWARTSGNTIYF
few	TRBV18	TRBJ2-7	16	TRBD2	TGTGCCAGCTCACGGTTGACTAGCGGGGGGTCCTACGAGCAGTACTTC	CASSRLTSGGSYEQYF
large	TRBV5-6	TRBJ1-1	15	NA	TGTGCCAGCAGCTTGGGACTTGTGAAGAACACTGAAGCTTTCTTT	CASSLGLVKNTEAFF
once	TRBV5-6	TRBJ2-5	15	NA	TGTGCCAGCAGCTCCCAACCAACAGTCCAAGAGACCCAGTACTTC	CASSSQPTVQETQYF
NA	TRBV7-2	TRBJ1-2	14	TRBD1	TGTGCCAGCAGCTTTGGACCGGGACAGGGAGGCTACACCTTC	CASSFGPGQGGYTF
NA	TRBV5-4	TRBJ2-7	16	NA	TGTGCCAGCAGTCAGAGTACAGGGCCACCCTCCTACGAGCAGTACTTC	CASSQSTGPPSYEQYF
NA	TRBV18	TRBJ1-3	14	NA	TGTGCCAGCTCACCGGGGGCGAGTGGAAACACCATATATTTT	CASSPGASGNTIYF
once	TRBV5-1	TRBJ2-2	15	NA	TGCGCCAGCAGCTTGATTGGTGATGGGGTCGGGGAGCTGTTTTTT	CASSLIGDGVGELFF
NA	TRBV3-1/TRBV3-2	TRBJ2-2	19	NA	TGTGCCAGCAGCCAAGAATCTCTTGGGCACGTCAGCAACACCGGGGAGCTGTTTTTT	CASSQESLGHVSNTGELFF
NA	TRBV27	TRBJ1-5	14	TRBD1	TGTGCCAGCAGTATGGGACAGACCTATCAGCCCCAGCATTTT	CASSMGQTYQPQHF
NA	TRBV18	TRBJ2-1	15	NA	TGTGCCAGCTCACTGACTAGTTCTGCTTTCGGTGAGCAGTTCTTC	CASSLTSSAFGEQFF
few	TRBV25-1	TRBJ1-2	12	NA	TGTGCCAGCCAGGGACCGAACTATGGCTACACCTTC	CASQGPNYGYTF
NA	TRBV11-2	TRBJ2-3	12	NA	TGTGCCAGCAGCTTAGACGGCCCAACGCAGTATTTT	CASSLDGPTQYF
NA	TRBV4-1	TRBJ1-4	13	TRBD1	TGCGCCAGTACCAGGGGGCCGAATGAAAAACTGTTTTTT	CASTRGPNEKLFF
NA	TRBV18	TRBJ1-2	13	TRBD1	TGTGCCAGCTCCGGGGACAGACAATATGGCTACACCTTC	CASSGDRQYGYTF
NA	TRBV6-2/TRBV6-3	TRBJ2-1	15	NA	TGTGCCAGCAGTTACTCGATGACCTATTCGGGTGAGCAGTTCTTC	CASSYSMTYSGEQFF
NA	TRBV19	TRBJ2-3	14	TRBD1	TGTGCCAGCACCAGGGGGCAGCTCACAGATACGCAGTATTTT	CASTRGQLTDTQYF
NA	TRBV30	TRBJ1-5	13	NA	TGTGCCTGGAGTGTACAACGGAATCAGCCCCAGCATTTT	CAWSVQRNQPQHF
NA	TRBV12-3/TRBV12-4	TRBJ2-7	11	NA	TGTGCCAGCAGTTCCCCTTACGAGCAGTACTTC	CASSSPYEQYF
NA	TRBV5-8	TRBJ2-7	13	NA	TGTGCCAGCAGCTTGTACAGGCACTACGAGCAGTACTTC	CASSLYRHYEQYF
medium-sized	TRBV2	TRBJ2-3	13	NA	TGTGCCAGCAGTGAAGTACTAGCCGATACGCAGTATTTT	CASSEVLADTQYF
NA	TRBV2	TRBJ1-5	14	NA	TGTGCCAGCAGTGGATCAGGGGTGAATCAGCCCCAGCATTTT	CASSGSGVNQPQHF
NA	TRBV6-5	TRBJ2-7	14	NA	TGTGCCAGCAGTAAACCGGGACACTACTACGAGCAGTACTTC	CASSKPGHYYEQYF
NA	TRBV5-1	TRBJ1-4	13	NA	TGCGCCAGCAGCTTGGTTAGTGGGGAAAAACTGTTTTTT	CASSLVSGEKLFF
NA	TRBV2	TRBJ2-5	15	TRBD1	TGTGCCAGCAGTACGCGGACAGGGGGGGGAGAGACCCAGTACTTC	CASSTRTGGGETQYF